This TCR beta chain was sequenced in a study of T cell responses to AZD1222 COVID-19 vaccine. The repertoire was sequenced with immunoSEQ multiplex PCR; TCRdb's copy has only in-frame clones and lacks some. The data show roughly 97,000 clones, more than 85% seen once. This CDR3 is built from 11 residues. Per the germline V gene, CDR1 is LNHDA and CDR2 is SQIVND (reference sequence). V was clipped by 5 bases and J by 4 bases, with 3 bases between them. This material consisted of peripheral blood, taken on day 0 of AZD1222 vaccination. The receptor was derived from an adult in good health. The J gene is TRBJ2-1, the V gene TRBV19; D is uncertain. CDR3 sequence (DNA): TGTGCCAGTAGTGATTACAATGAGCAGTTCTTC. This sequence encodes CASSDYNEQFF.